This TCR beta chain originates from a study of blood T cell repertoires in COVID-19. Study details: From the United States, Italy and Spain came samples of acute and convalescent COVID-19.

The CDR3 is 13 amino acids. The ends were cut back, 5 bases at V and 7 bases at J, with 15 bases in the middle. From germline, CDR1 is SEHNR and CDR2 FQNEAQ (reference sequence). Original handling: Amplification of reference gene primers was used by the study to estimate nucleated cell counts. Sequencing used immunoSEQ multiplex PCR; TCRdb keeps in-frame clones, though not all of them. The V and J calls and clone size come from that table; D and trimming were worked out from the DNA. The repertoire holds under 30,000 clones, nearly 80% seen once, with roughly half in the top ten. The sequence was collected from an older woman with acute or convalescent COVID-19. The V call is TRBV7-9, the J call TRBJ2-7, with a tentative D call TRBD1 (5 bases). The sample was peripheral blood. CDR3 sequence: CASSPVRGWEQYF. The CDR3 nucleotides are TGTGCCAGCAGCCCTGTAAGGGGCTGGGAGCAGTACTTC.